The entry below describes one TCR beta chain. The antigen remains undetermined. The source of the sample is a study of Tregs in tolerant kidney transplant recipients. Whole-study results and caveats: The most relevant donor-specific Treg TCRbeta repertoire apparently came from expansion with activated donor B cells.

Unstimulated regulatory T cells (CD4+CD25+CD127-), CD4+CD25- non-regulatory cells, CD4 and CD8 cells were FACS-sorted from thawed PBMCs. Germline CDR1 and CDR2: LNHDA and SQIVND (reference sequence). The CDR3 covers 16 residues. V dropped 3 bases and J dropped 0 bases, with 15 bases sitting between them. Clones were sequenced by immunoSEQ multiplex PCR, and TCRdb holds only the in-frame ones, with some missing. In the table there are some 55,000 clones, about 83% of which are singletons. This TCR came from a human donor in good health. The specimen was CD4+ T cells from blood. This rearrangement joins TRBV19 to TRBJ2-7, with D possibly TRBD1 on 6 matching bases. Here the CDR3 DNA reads TGTGCCAGTAGTATCGGGAACAGGGTTAGCTCCTACGAGCAGTACTTC. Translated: CASSIGNRVSSYEQYF.